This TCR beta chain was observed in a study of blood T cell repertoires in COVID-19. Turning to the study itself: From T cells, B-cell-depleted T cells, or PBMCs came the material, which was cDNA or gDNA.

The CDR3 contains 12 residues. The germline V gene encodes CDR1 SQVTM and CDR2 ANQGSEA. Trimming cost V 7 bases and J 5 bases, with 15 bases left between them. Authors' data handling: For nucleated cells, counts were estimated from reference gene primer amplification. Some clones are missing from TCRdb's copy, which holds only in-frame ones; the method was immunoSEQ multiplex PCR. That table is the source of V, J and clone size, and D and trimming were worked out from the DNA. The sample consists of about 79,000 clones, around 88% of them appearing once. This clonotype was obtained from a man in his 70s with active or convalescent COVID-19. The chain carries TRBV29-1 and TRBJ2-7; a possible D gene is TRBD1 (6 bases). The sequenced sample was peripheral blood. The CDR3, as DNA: TGCAGCGCTAGTACAGGGAGAAACGAGCAGTACTTC. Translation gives CSASTGRNEQYF.